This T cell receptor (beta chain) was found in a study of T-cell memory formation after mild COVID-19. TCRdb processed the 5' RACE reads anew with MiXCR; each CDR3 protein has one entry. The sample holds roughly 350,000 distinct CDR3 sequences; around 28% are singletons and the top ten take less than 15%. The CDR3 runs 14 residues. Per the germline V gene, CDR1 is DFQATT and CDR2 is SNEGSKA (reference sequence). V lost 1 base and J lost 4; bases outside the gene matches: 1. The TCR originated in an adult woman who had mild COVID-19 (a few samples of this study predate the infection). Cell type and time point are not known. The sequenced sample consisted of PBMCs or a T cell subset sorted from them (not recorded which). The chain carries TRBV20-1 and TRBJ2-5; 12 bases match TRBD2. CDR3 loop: CSARGTSGAETQYF. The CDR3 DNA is TGCAGTGCTAGAGGGACTAGCGGGGCAGAGACCCAGTACTTC.